A single sample gave rise to the 27 T cell receptor beta chains below, sequenced in a study of T cells after yellow fever vaccination. Each CDR3 protein gets one entry after TCRdb re-called the 5' RACE reads with MiXCR. The sample includes some 120,000 distinct CDR3 sequences, approximately 8.4% seen only once; the top ten take roughly 23%. The material was CD8+ T cells sorted from PBMCs, obtained 45 days after the yellow fever booster vaccination. These receptors were taken from a man younger than 45 who received the YFV17D yellow fever vaccine.

This clonotype was seen a few times. V usage is TRBV19 and J usage is TRBJ1-1; D ambiguous. The length of the CDR3 is 12 residues. Per the germline V gene, CDR1 is LNHDA and CDR2 is SQIVND (reference sequence). Between the trimmed V and J ends, which lost 5 bases and 0 bases, there was a span of 4 bases. The CDR3 reads CASSRVNTEAFF. The CDR3 coding sequence is TGTGCCAGTAGTCGAGTGAACACTGAAGCTTTCTTT.

In its sample, this clonotype was seen many times. The J gene is TRBJ2-7, the V gene TRBV5-1, with a possible D match to TRBD2 (5 bases). The V end lost 3 bases, the J end lost 5 bases, and 12 bases lay between the germline ends. Germline values: CDR1 SGHRS, CDR2 YFSETQ. The CDR3 has 13 amino acids. The CDR3 reads CASSWTAVDEQYF. In DNA form, the CDR3 reads TGCGCCAGCAGCTGGACTGCCGTAGACGAGCAGTACTTC.

This clonotype showed up many times. The chain combines TRBV6-5 with TRBJ2-4; D is unresolved. V gave up 4 bases and J gave up 9 bases, with 10 bases separating them. CDR1 is MNHEY and CDR2 is SVGAGI in the germline V gene. The CDR3 runs to 12 residues. In DNA form, the CDR3 reads TGTGCCAGCAGTTCTGACGATGGCATTCAGTACTTC. It encodes CASSSDDGIQYF.

The chain combines TRBV2 with TRBJ2-3, with 13 bases matching TRBD2. V trimming: 2 bases; J trimming: 2 bases; junction bases outside the gene matches: 10. Germline V CDR1 and CDR2: SNHLY, FYNNEI. The CDR3 runs 19 residues. CDR3 region: CASSEKLAGGLGFTDTQYF. CDR3 DNA sequence: TGTGCCAGCAGTGAAAAACTAGCGGGAGGGCTTGGGTTCACAGATACGCAGTATTTT.

This clonotype was detected ten times or more. V and J are TRBV5-1 and TRBJ2-7; D possibly matches TRBD1 or TRBD2 (5 bases each). The germline gives CDR1 SGHRS, CDR2 YFSETQ. The CDR3 consists of 17 residues. V lost 3 bases to trimming and J lost 7 bases, with 26 bases between them. CDR3 in DNA: TGCGCCAGCAGCTCTGGGATCGCCGGGACCCACTTCGGAGAGCAGTACTTC. It is translated as CASSSGIAGTHFGEQYF.

This clonotype was seen many times. The V and J genes are TRBV7-6 and TRBJ2-2; D not resolved. The CDR3 is 15 residues long. Trimming left V 5 bases short and J 5 bases short, with 15 bases between. CDR1 and CDR2 (germline): SGHVS, FNYEAQ. This CDR3 reads CASSPGRAGTGELFF. Written as DNA, the CDR3 is TGTGCCAGCAGCCCAGGAAGGGCTGGGACCGGGGAGCTGTTTTTT.

V gene TRBV4-3 combines with J gene TRBJ2-3, with D perhaps matching TRBD1 (6 bases). Germline V lookup: CDR1 LGHNA, CDR2 YSLEER. V shed 4 bases and J shed 3 bases, with 23 bases lying between them. This CDR3 spans 18 amino acids. Written as DNA, the CDR3 is TGCGCCAGCAGCCTCGGATCTCATCAACAGGGTTTTACAGATACGCAGTATTTT. It translates to CASSLGSHQQGFTDTQYF.

This clonotype was counted many times. The rearrangement uses TRBV28 and TRBJ1-1; TRBD1 is a possible D gene (6 bases). Trimming shortened V by 3 bases and J by 2 bases, and 13 bases separated the two germline ends. The length of the CDR3 is 15 residues. Germline V gene sequence: CDR1 MDHEN, CDR2 SYDVKM. In nucleotides, the CDR3 is TGTGCCAGCAGTTTTTTCAGGGGCGCTAACACTGAAGCTTTCTTT. As protein: CASSFFRGANTEAFF.

This clonotype was picked up one time. This sequence may be a read error, since a much larger clone differs from it by one base. The CDR3 nucleotides are TGCAGCGTTGAAACGGGACTAGCTCGGAATAAGCAGTTCTTC. Encoded protein: CSVETGLARNKQFF. V is TRBV29-1 and J is TRBJ2-1; 9 bases align to TRBD2. Trimming at V came to 2 bases and at J to 11 bases, leaving 10 bases not matched to a gene. Looked up from germline, CDR1 is SQVTM and CDR2 is ANQGSEA. The CDR3 has 14 amino acids.

This clonotype came up many times. The chain combines TRBV10-1 with TRBJ2-1, with a weak D call TRBD2 (6 bases). Trimming took 11 bases from V and 5 from J, leaving 16 bases between them. CDR1 and CDR2 from the germline V gene are WNHNN and SYGVQD (reference sequence). This CDR3 is 13 amino acids long. This CDR3 reads CAARGRLNNEQFF. In nucleotides, the CDR3 is TGCGCCGCCCGAGGGAGGCTCAACAATGAGCAGTTCTTC.

This clonotype occurred many times. J is TRBJ2-3 and V is TRBV6-6; no clear D. The CDR3 length is 12 residues. From germline, CDR1 is MNHNY and CDR2 SVGAGI (reference sequence). The V and J ends lost 8 bases and 3 bases respectively, with 9 bases between them. The CDR3 bases are TGTGCCAGCGTGGCGGCGACAGATACGCAGTATTTT. Translating it yields CASVAATDTQYF.

This clonotype was counted at least ten times. J is TRBJ2-7 and V is TRBV2; D not certain. With 8 bases removed from V and 2 bases from J, the gap between germline ends came to 19 bases. The CDR3 is 15 amino acids. Germline V gene data show CDR1 as SNHLY and CDR2 as FYNNEI. The CDR3 DNA sequence: TGTGCCAGCCTTCGGTCCGGGTTAGAAGCCTACGAGCAGTACTTC. As protein: CASLRSGLEAYEQYF.

This clonotype was seen many times. This chain joins TRBV9 and TRBJ2-1; 8 nucleotides match TRBD2. This CDR3 region has 14 residues. Unmatched junction bases numbered 3, after V lost 7 bases and J lost 0 bases. CDR1 and CDR2 from the germline V gene are SGDLS and YYNGEE. The CDR3, as DNA: TGTGCCAGCGGGAGCGGGAGCTCCTACAATGAGCAGTTCTTC. It yields the protein CASGSGSSYNEQFF.

The chain employs TRBV6-5 and TRBJ1-1, with 8 bases fitting TRBD1. CDR3 length: 19 amino acids. After removal of 0 bases from V and 1 base from J, the junction contained 13 bases not matched to a gene. Germline CDR1 and CDR2: MNHEY and SVGAGI. CDR3 in DNA: TGTGCCAGCAGTTACTCATACGCGGAGCGGGACAGGCGGAACACTGAAGCTTTCTTT. It is translated as CASSYSYAERDRRNTEAFF.

This clonotype was seen repeatedly, ten times or more. The chain carries TRBV27 and TRBJ2-1; TRBD1 aligns across 9 bases. J was trimmed by 0 bases and V by 4 bases; bases with no gene match: 16. The CDR3 length is 20 residues. Germline-derived CDR1 and CDR2 are MNHEY and SMNVEV (reference sequence). The CDR3 region has the DNA TGTGCCAGCAGTTCCGAACGGGACAGGGTATTCTTGGGCTCCTACAATGAGCAGTTCTTC. Its translation is CASSSERDRVFLGSYNEQFF.

This clonotype was detected only a few times. This chain connects TRBV7-6 to TRBJ2-7; 7 bases map to TRBD1. The CDR3 runs 11 residues. CDR1 SGHVS and CDR2 FNYEAQ come from the germline V gene. The junction had 0 bases not matched to a gene; V was cut back by 8 bases and J by 2 bases. The CDR3 nucleotides are TGTGCCAGCGGGACAGCCTACGAGCAGTACTTC. It encodes CASGTAYEQYF.

There are many counts of this clonotype. The chain has TRBV6-5 and TRBJ1-1; the D is unclear. The CDR3 extends over 11 amino acids. V lost 2 bases to trimming and J lost 7 bases, with 5 bases between them. Germline lookup yields CDR1 MNHEY and CDR2 SVGAGI. For the CDR3, the DNA is TGTGCCAGCAGTTACAGTGGTGAAGCTTTCTTT. Encoded protein: CASSYSGEAFF.

The sample holds many counts of this clonotype. This chain links TRBV12-3 or TRBV12-4 with TRBJ2-1, with a weak D call TRBD1 (5 bases). Trimming removed 7 bases from V and 10 bases from J, with 17 bases in between. The CDR3 spans 13 residues. CDR3 region: CASKGRSSEEQFF. The CDR3 coding sequence is TGTGCCAGCAAGGGGCGAAGTTCAGAGGAGCAGTTCTTC.

This clonotype appeared a few times. The chain is built from TRBV21-1 and TRBJ2-7; the table's D gene call, TRBD2, was not cross checked with the DNA. TRBV21-1 is reported as a pseudogene. The CDR3 extends over 17 amino acids. CDR3 nucleotides: TGTGCCAGCAGCGCAGCCGGGACTAGCGGGACCCCCTACGAGCAGTACTTC. It is translated as CASSAAGTSGTPYEQYF.

This clonotype came up many times. The genes are TRBV3-1 and TRBJ2-1; unclear D gene. CDR1 LGHDT and CDR2 YNNKEL come from the germline V gene (reference sequence). The CDR3 is made up of 13 amino acids. V was pared by 0 bases and J by 15 bases, with 15 bases between. The CDR3 reads CASSQDLVRALFF. The CDR3 nucleotides read TGTGCCAGCAGCCAAGATCTTGTACGGGCACTGTTCTTC.

This clonotype was detected many times. This rearrangement joins TRBV20-1 to TRBJ2-3; a possible D gene is TRBD2 (6 bases). V dropped 3 bases and J dropped 3 bases, with 16 bases sitting between them. The length of the CDR3 is 15 residues. CDR1 DFQATT and CDR2 SNEGSKA come from the germline V gene (reference sequence). CDR3 in amino acids: CSASPIAVQTDTQYF. The CDR3 DNA follows: TGCAGTGCTAGCCCAATAGCGGTTCAAACAGATACGCAGTATTTT.

The V gene is TRBV19, the J gene TRBJ2-2; 11 bases are shared with TRBD2. There are 17 residues in the CDR3. V gave up 4 bases and J gave up 2 bases; unmatched junction bases: 6. Germline-derived CDR1 and CDR2 are LNHDA and SQIVND (reference sequence). The CDR3 spells CASSTPTSGSNTGELFF. CDR3 DNA sequence: TGTGCCAGTAGTACTCCTACTAGCGGGAGTAACACCGGGGAGCTGTTTTTT.

The rearrangement links TRBV7-9 to TRBJ2-7; D is perhaps TRBD2 (7 bases). CDR3 length equals 15 residues. Germline CDR1 SEHNR, CDR2 FQNEAQ (reference sequence). Trimming removed 4 bases from V and 5 bases from J, with 18 bases in between. This CDR3 reads CASSSGEGGPDEQYF. The DNA for the CDR3 is TGTGCCAGCAGCTCGGGGGAGGGGGGTCCGGACGAGCAGTACTTC. The whole variable domain, remainder taken from reference TRBV7-9 and TRBJ2-7, is DTGVSQNPRHKITKRGQNVTFRCDPISEHNRLYWYRQTLGQGPEFLTYFQNEAQLEKSRLLSDRFSAERPKGSFSTLEIQRTEQGDSAMYLCASSSGEGGPDEQYFGPGTRLTVT.

In its sample, this clonotype was seen many times. The chain has TRBV27 and TRBJ2-5; TRBD2 might be the D (5 bases). Trimming cost V 8 bases and J 3 bases, with 19 bases left between them. The germline V gene encodes CDR1 MNHEY and CDR2 SMNVEV (reference sequence). The CDR3 runs to 15 residues. The CDR3 loop reads CASSPVGGEEETQYF. The CDR3, as DNA: TGTGCCAGCTCGCCGGTAGGAGGCGAAGAAGAGACCCAGTACTTC.

This clonotype was seen more than once but under ten times. V and J are TRBV5-8 and TRBJ2-6; no firm D call. This CDR3 region has 15 residues. The V end was cut by 2 bases, the J end by 2 bases, with 8 bases between. Germline loops: CDR1 SGHTS, CDR2 YDEGEE. The CDR3 sequence: CASSFTITGANVLTF. DNA of the CDR3: TGTGCCAGCAGCTTCACGATCACTGGGGCCAACGTCCTGACTTTC.

This clonotype was seen a few times. The chain combines TRBV7-6 with TRBJ2-1; D unresolved. With 5 bases removed from V and 5 bases from J, the gap between germline ends came to 4 bases. This CDR3 has 11 residues. Germline V gene data show CDR1 as SGHVS and CDR2 as FNYEAQ. The CDR3 region has the DNA TGTGCCAGCAGCAAGGACAATGAGCAGTTCTTC. Its translation: CASSKDNEQFF.

This clonotype was seen ten or more times. The gene calls are TRBV29-1 and TRBJ2-7, with 9 bases identical to TRBD2. Germline CDR1 reads SQVTM; CDR2 reads ANQGSEA. This CDR3 has 12 residues. The junction had 4 bases not matched to a gene; V was cut back by 6 bases and J by 4 bases. The CDR3 protein is CSVGTSLYEQYF. CDR3 coding DNA: TGCAGCGTCGGGACTAGCCTTTACGAGCAGTACTTC.